This T cell receptor (beta chain) was retrieved from a study of CD8 T cells in ankylosing spondylitis. Whole-study results and caveats: A TCR beta motif of several highly homologous variants seemed to mark ankylosing spondylitis blood. Disease-linked clones displayed a CD8+ phenotype and appeared relatively rarely in peripheral blood. Certain motif variants had earlier been reported in reactive arthritis synovial fluid and blood.

V lost 5 bases, J lost 3 bases, and 12 bases stayed unmatched. Per germline, CDR1 ENHRY and CDR2 SYGVKD. This CDR3 has 16 amino acids. TCRdb fed the 5' RACE reads into MiXCR, producing one record per CDR3 protein. There are about 360,000 distinct CDR3 sequences in the sample; roughly 15% occur only once, and around 0.99% lies in the top ten. This clonotype was counted only a few times. Its antigen remains unknown. The receptor was derived from a male donor with ankylosing spondylitis or in good health (not recorded which). The chain recombines TRBV10-3 with TRBJ2-5, with TRBD2 matching 7 bases. The sequencing input was blood, either unsorted or a sorted T cell fraction (not recorded which). This CDR3 is CAISHPIRGVEETQYF. Written as DNA, the CDR3 is TGTGCCATCAGTCACCCTATTCGGGGGGTGGAAGAGACCCAGTACTTC.